The rows below give T cell receptor beta chains drawn from one sample of a study of blood T cell repertoires in COVID-19. Data came from immunoSEQ multiplex PCR; TCRdb stores just in-frame clones and leaves some out. The sample lists some 270,000 clones, approximately 92% occurring once. The sample taken for sequencing was peripheral blood. Receptors were obtained from a woman between 40 and 50 years old who had recovered from COVID-19. Both conserved end residues are part of each CDR3. A D gene is named only where the DNA matches it firmly. The size entry is marked missing in some rows and otherwise reads once, few, many or a size class.

CDR3 DNA,CDR3 protein,D gene,clone size,V gene,J gene
TGTGCCAGTAGTGCTGGACAGGGAGGGTTAGCTTTCTTT,CASSAGQGGLAFF,TRBD1,.,TRBV19,TRBJ1-1
TGCAGCGTACAGGGCCCTGGCTACACCTTC,CSVQGPGYTF,.,.,TRBV29-1,TRBJ1-2
TGTGCCTGGAGTAGGGGGACGGGCTCCTACGAGCAGTACTTC,CAWSRGTGSYEQYF,.,.,TRBV30,TRBJ2-7
TGTGCCAGCAGCTCGCGGGGGAGTGAGCAGTACTTC,CASSSRGSEQYF,TRBD2,.,TRBV11-2,TRBJ2-7
TGCGCCAGCAGTGCGGTAGCGGGAGGCAATGAGCAGTTCTTC,CASSAVAGGNEQFF,TRBD2,.,TRBV10-2,TRBJ2-1
TGTGCCAGTAATCCCGGGAGGGTCCGCGGCTACACCTTC,CASNPGRVRGYTF,.,.,TRBV19,TRBJ1-2
TGTGCCAGCAGCCAAGATCCTTCCGGGACTGTGGACTCTGGAAACACCATATATTTT,CASSQDPSGTVDSGNTIYF,.,.,TRBV3-1/TRBV3-2,TRBJ1-3
TGCGCCAGCAGCTTGGTAACAGGGGGGAATTCACCCCTCCACTTT,CASSLVTGGNSPLHF,TRBD1,.,TRBV5-1,TRBJ1-6
TGCGCCAGCAGCCCCCTAGCTATTGGACCCGGCGGCTACACCTTC,CASSPLAIGPGGYTF,.,few,TRBV4-1,TRBJ1-2
TGTGCCAGCAGCTCTCTACCCCTTACCAGGGCGGGAAATGAGCAGTTCTTC,CASSSLPLTRAGNEQFF,.,.,TRBV13,TRBJ2-1
TGTGCCAGCAGCCGACTATCCGGACAGTTAGAGAAACTGTTTTTT,CASSRLSGQLEKLFF,.,once,TRBV27,TRBJ1-4
TGTGCCGGGACGGGGGGCTCCTACGAGCAGTACTTC,CAGTGGSYEQYF,TRBD2,.,TRBV6-5,TRBJ2-7
TGCGCCAGCAGCCCAAACAGGGCCCTAGAGACCCAGTACTTC,CASSPNRALETQYF,.,.,TRBV4-1,TRBJ2-5
TGTGCCAGCAGTGCGACAGGAGTCCAAGAGACCCAGTACTTC,CASSATGVQETQYF,.,few,TRBV6-2/TRBV6-3,TRBJ2-5
TGTGCCAGCAGTTTAGTCAGGTACAATGAGCAGTTCTTC,CASSLVRYNEQFF,.,.,TRBV12-3/TRBV12-4,TRBJ2-1
TGCGCCAGCAGCGAGGGAGGAGGGGGCTACACCTTC,CASSEGGGGYTF,.,few,TRBV5-1,TRBJ1-2
TGTGCCAGCCGAGGGGGCGGGACAGGGCACACCGGGGAGCTGTTTTTT,CASRGGGTGHTGELFF,TRBD1,.,TRBV7-3,TRBJ2-2
TGCGCCAGCAGCTACACCGGGACAGGGGATGGCTACACCTTC,CASSYTGTGDGYTF,TRBD1,.,TRBV5-1,TRBJ1-2
TGTGCCACCAGTGGGTCTAGCGAGAGCACAGATACGCAGTATTTT,CATSGSSESTDTQYF,.,few,TRBV24-1,TRBJ2-3
TGTGCCGAGACCCCCCATAGCGGGTTAAATGAGCAGTTCTTC,CAETPHSGLNEQFF,TRBD2,once,TRBV5-3,TRBJ2-1
TGTGCCAGCAGCTCTGAGCGCCACAATGAGCAGTTCTTC,CASSSERHNEQFF,.,.,TRBV7-8,TRBJ2-1
TGTGCCAGTAGTATGTTTATGGTGCAGGGTACTAATGAAAAACTGTTTTTT,CASSMFMVQGTNEKLFF,.,.,TRBV19,TRBJ1-4
TGTGCCAGCAGTTTCCTAATAGCCGGTGAGACCGGGGAGCTGTTTTTT,CASSFLIAGETGELFF,.,.,TRBV6-2/TRBV6-3,TRBJ2-2
TGTGCCAGTGCGGGCCCGTCCTATAATTCACCCCTCCACTTT,CASAGPSYNSPLHF,.,few,TRBV19,TRBJ1-6
TGTGCCATCAGTGACTCGGGTCAGCCCCAGCATTTT,CAISDSGQPQHF,.,.,TRBV10-3,TRBJ1-5
TGTGCCAGCAGCTTGACAGACAGGGGGCGTGATGGCTACACCTTC,CASSLTDRGRDGYTF,TRBD1,.,TRBV7-2,TRBJ1-2
TGCGCCAGCAGCCAACAAATAGGAGGGAACACTGAAGCTTTCTTT,CASSQQIGGNTEAFF,.,.,TRBV4-3,TRBJ1-1
TGTGCCAGCAGCCTCGGGGACAGGGGAGAGGGCTACACCTTC,CASSLGDRGEGYTF,TRBD1,.,TRBV7-9,TRBJ1-2
TGCGCCAGCAGCCAACAAACAGGGTCCACGGCGGGCTACACCTTC,CASSQQTGSTAGYTF,.,.,TRBV4-3,TRBJ1-2